The source of this TCR beta chain is a study of CD4 T cells in relation to SARS-CoV-2 and coronaviruses. General study findings and limits: Approximately 65% of donors had memory CD4+ clonotypes crossrecognizing SARS-CoV-2 and common cold coronavirus spike.

CD4+ T cells from unexposed donors were obtained before the COVID-19 pandemic (2011-2018). The cells were cultured for 9 to 11 days before CD4+ T cells were isolated. Germline V gene sequence: CDR1 SGHRS, CDR2 YFSETQ. The CDR3 covers 15 residues. J was trimmed by 2 bases and V by 5 bases; bases with no gene match: 6. Worth noting for this clone: Its antigen remains unidentified.

Clones were read by immunoSEQ multiplex PCR, and TCRdb kept only the in-frame ones, dropping some. The sample carries approximately 27,000 clones, roughly 70% recorded once. This clonotype was obtained from a human donor in good health. The chain couples TRBV5-1 to TRBJ2-3; the match to TRBD2 covers 9 bases. Sequencing was carried out using CD4+ T cells from PBMCs, cultured in vitro. The CDR3 region has the DNA TGCGCCAGCAGTTTAGGACTAGCGATCACAGATACGCAGTATTTT. Protein sequence: CASSLGLAITDTQYF.